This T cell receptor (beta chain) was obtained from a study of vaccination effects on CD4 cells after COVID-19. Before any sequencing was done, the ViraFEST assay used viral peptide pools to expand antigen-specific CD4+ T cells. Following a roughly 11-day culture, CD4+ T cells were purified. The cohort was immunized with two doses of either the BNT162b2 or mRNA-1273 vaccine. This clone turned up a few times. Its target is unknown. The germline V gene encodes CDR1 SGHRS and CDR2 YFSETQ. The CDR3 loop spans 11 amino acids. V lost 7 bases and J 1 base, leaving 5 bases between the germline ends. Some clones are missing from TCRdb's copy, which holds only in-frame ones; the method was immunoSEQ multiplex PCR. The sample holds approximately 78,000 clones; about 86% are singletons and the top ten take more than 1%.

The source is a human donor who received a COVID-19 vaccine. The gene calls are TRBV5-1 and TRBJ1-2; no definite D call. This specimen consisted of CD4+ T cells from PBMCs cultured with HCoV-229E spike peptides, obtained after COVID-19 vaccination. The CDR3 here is CASRLNYGYTF. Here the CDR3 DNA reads TGCGCCAGCCGGCTTAACTATGGCTACACCTTC.